One and the same sample provided the 3 T cell receptor beta chains below, sequenced in a study of healthy donors' naive CD4 and CD8 T cells. Each TCR library used around 540 ng of total RNA and a linear amplification protocol. TCRdb redid the calling of the reads with MiXCR, one entry per CDR3 protein. This table has about 180,000 distinct CDR3 sequences, 65% to 75% appearing once. The sequenced sample consisted of naive CD4+ and CD8+ T cells sorted from blood, pooled from several donors. These TCRs come from a pool of human donors in good health; the sample pools cells from several healthy donors.

The chain couples TRBV6-5 to TRBJ2-7; TRBD2 agrees at 7 bases. The CDR3 consists of 17 residues. Per germline, CDR1 MNHEY and CDR2 SVGAGI. With 0 bases clipped from V and 0 bases from J, the junction kept 8 bases outside the gene matches. CDR3 sequence: CASSYSTPSGYSYEQYF. CDR3 nucleotide sequence: TGTGCCAGCAGTTACTCTACCCCTAGCGGTTACTCCTACGAGCAGTACTTC.

The chain uses TRBV15 and TRBJ2-7; TRBD1 might be the D (6 bases). V shed 1 base and J shed 2 bases, with 9 bases lying between them. Germline assignment: CDR1 LNHNV and CDR2 YYDKDF (reference sequence). CDR3 size: 14 residues. CDR3 region: CATSRARGTYEQYF. The CDR3 DNA follows: TGTGCCACCAGCAGAGCCAGGGGAACCTACGAGCAGTACTTC.

The chain uses TRBV30 and TRBJ1-5; possible D gene TRBD1, 5 bases. CDR3 size: 13 residues. V was trimmed by 1 base and J by 5 bases, leaving 9 bases between them. CDR1 and CDR2 (germline): GTSNPN, SVGIG (reference sequence). The CDR3 loop is CAWSGGVDQPQHF. The CDR3 DNA sequence: TGTGCCTGGAGTGGAGGGGTAGATCAGCCCCAGCATTTT.